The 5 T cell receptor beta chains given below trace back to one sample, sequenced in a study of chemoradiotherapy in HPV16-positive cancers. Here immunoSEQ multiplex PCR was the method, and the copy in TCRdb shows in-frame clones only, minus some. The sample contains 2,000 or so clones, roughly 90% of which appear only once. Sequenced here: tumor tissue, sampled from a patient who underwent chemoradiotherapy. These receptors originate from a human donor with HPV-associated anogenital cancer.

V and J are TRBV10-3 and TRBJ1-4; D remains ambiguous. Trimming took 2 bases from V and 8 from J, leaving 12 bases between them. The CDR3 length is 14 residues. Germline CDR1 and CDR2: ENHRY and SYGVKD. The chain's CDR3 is CAISEPALGEKLFF. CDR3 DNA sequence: TGTGCCATCAGTGAGCCAGCCTTGGGCGAAAAACTGTTTTTT.

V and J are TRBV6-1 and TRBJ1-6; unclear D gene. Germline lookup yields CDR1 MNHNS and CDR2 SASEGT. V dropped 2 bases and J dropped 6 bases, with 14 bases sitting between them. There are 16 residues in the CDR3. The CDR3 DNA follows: TGTGCCAGCAGTGAATACCGGCAGGTCGTTAATTCACCCCTCCACTTT. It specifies CASSEYRQVVNSPLHF.

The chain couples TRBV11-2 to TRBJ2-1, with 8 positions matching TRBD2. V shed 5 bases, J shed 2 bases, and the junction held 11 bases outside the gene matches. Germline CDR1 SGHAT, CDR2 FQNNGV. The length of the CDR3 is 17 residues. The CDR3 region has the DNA TGTGCCAGCAGCGGAAGACGGGGGGGCGATCCCTACAATGAGCAGTTCTTC. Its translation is CASSGRRGGDPYNEQFF.

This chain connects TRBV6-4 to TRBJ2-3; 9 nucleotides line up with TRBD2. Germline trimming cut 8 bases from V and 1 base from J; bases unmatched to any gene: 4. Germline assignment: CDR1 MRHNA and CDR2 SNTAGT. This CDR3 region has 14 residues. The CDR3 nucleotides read TGTGCCAGCTCGCCTAGCGGGGGCACAGATACGCAGTATTTT. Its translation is CASSPSGGTDTQYF.

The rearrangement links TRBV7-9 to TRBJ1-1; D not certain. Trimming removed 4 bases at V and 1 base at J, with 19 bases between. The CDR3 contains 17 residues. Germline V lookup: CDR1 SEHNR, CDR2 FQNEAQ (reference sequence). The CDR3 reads CASSSSSGPKPNTEAFF. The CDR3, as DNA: TGTGCCAGCAGCTCATCTTCGGGCCCCAAGCCGAACACTGAAGCTTTCTTT.